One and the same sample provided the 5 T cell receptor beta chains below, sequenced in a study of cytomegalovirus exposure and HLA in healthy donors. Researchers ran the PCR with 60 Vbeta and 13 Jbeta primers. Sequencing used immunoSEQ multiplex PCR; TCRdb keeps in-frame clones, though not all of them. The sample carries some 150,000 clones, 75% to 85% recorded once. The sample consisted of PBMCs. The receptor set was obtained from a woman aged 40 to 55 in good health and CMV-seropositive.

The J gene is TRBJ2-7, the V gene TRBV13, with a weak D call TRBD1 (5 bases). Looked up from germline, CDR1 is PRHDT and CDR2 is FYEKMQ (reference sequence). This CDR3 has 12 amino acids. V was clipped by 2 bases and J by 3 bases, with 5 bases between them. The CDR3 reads CASSLTGYEQYF. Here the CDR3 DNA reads TGTGCCAGCAGCTTAACAGGCTACGAGCAGTACTTC.

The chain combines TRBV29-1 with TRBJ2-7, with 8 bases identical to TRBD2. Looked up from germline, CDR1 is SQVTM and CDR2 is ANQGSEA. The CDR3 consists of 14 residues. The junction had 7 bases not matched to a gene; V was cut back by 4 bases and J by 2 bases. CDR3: CSVVRLAGTYEQYF. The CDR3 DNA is TGCAGCGTTGTGCGTCTAGCGGGTACCTACGAGCAGTACTTC.

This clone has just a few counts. This CDR3 is CASGRRPKDTDTQYF. CDR3 in DNA: TGTGCCAGCGGTCGCAGGCCGAAGGACACAGATACGCAGTATTTT. The chain carries TRBV6-1 and TRBJ2-3; D is uncertain. This CDR3 comprises 15 residues. CDR1 and CDR2 from the germline V gene are MNHNS and SASEGT. Trimming left V 8 bases short and J 2 bases short, with 17 bases between.

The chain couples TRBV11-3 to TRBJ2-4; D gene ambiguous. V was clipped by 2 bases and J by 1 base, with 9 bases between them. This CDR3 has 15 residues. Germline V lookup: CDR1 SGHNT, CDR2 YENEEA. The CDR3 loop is CASSLTFSAKNIQYF. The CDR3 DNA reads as TGTGCCAGCAGCTTAACGTTTAGCGCCAAAAACATTCAGTACTTC.

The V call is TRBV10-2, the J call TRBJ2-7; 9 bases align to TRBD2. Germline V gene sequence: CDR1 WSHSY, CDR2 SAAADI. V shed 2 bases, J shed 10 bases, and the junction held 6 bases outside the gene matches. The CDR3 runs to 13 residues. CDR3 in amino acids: CASSESGRPYQYF. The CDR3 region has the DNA TGCGCCAGCAGTGAGAGCGGGAGGCCGTACCAGTACTTC.